The 25 T cell receptor beta chains below were found in one sample sequenced in a study of blood T cell repertoires in COVID-19. Repertoires were generated with immunoSEQ multiplex PCR, while TCRdb's copy carries only in-frame clones and drops some. The repertoire holds about 380,000 clones, with approximately 90% as singletons. The specimen was PBMCs or T cells enriched from blood (not recorded which). The source is a woman in her late teens or twenties who had recovered from COVID-19.

The chain couples TRBV9 to TRBJ2-3; 14 bases fit TRBD2. Germline CDR1 and CDR2: SGDLS and YYNGEE. Germline trimming cut 4 bases from V and 1 base from J; bases unmatched to any gene: 5. The CDR3 loop spans 17 amino acids. CDR3 region: CASSLGTSGGRTDTQYF. In DNA form, the CDR3 reads TGTGCCAGCAGCCTGGGGACTAGCGGGGGTCGCACAGATACGCAGTATTTT.

This clone was counted once. The CDR3 DNA follows: TGTGCCAGCAGCCCTAGGACAGGGAATGGAAACACCATATATTTT. This translates into CASSPRTGNGNTIYF. The chain links TRBV3-1 (or the pseudogene TRBV3-2) to TRBJ1-3; 8 bases are shared with TRBD1. The CDR3 is 15 residues long. V gave up 4 bases and J gave up 3 bases; unmatched junction bases: 5. Germline V gene sequence: CDR1 LGHDT, CDR2 YNNKEL (reference sequence).

The chain links TRBV6-5 to TRBJ1-4, with D tentatively TRBD1 (5 bases). CDR1 and CDR2 (germline): MNHEY, SVGAGI. This CDR3 region has 14 residues. V was pared by 4 bases and J by 7 bases, with 13 bases between. CDR3 bases: TGTGCCAGCAGTTGGTCGGGGAGGGGTGAAAAACTGTTTTTT. Amino acids: CASSWSGRGEKLFF.

The V call is TRBV19, the J call TRBJ1-2, with D hard to call. V was cut by 4 bases and J by 11 bases, with 8 bases left in between. The CDR3 has 10 amino acids. In germline, CDR1 is LNHDA, CDR2 SQIVND (reference sequence). For the CDR3, the DNA is TGTGCCAGTAGTACCCCCGGTTACACCTTC. The encoded protein is CASSTPGYTF.

This CDR3 is CASSPPGQGFFNEQFF. CDR3 nucleotides: TGCGCCAGCAGCCCTCCGGGACAGGGGTTTTTCAATGAGCAGTTCTTC. This chain links TRBV5-1 with TRBJ2-1, with 10 bases aligning to TRBD1. The germline V gene encodes CDR1 SGHRS and CDR2 YFSETQ. The CDR3 is 16 amino acids. V shed 4 bases and J 6 bases; nucleotides not matched to a gene: 10.

This chain links TRBV27 with TRBJ2-2; 7 bases are a match to TRBD1. The CDR3 spans 17 residues. Germline trimming cut 0 bases from V and 3 bases from J; bases unmatched to any gene: 7. The germline gives CDR1 MNHEY, CDR2 SMNVEV (reference sequence). The DNA for the CDR3 is TGTGCCAGCAGTTTATCAATGACAGGGTCTTACACCGGGGAGCTGTTTTTT. Residues: CASSLSMTGSYTGELFF.

The V gene is TRBV27, the J gene TRBJ2-7, with 11 bases identical to TRBD1. Trimming took 5 bases from V and 0 from J; bases not matched to a gene: 3. From germline, CDR1 is MNHEY and CDR2 SMNVEV (reference sequence). The CDR3 runs to 15 residues. CDR3 protein: CASSPDRGPSYEQYF. The CDR3 DNA reads as TGTGCCAGCAGTCCGGACAGGGGGCCCTCCTACGAGCAGTACTTC.

The chain carries TRBV5-1 and TRBJ2-7; the match to TRBD2 covers 10 bases. The junction had 5 bases not matched to a gene; V was cut back by 4 bases and J by 4 bases. Per germline, CDR1 SGHRS and CDR2 YFSETQ. This CDR3 comprises 14 residues. CDR3 nucleotide sequence: TGCGCCAGCAGCGTAACTAGCGGGGTTTACGAGCAGTACTTC. Encoded protein: CASSVTSGVYEQYF.

This sequence joins TRBV6-6 and TRBJ1-5, with a tentative D call TRBD1 (5 bases). The V end lost 6 bases, the J end lost 15 bases, and 27 bases lay between the germline ends. The CDR3 runs to 15 residues. Germline V gives CDR1 MNHNY, CDR2 SVGAGI (reference sequence). The DNA for the CDR3 is TGTGCCAGCAGCGGCCAGGGACTCGGGCGGGTGTATTTGCATTTT. Translation gives CASSGQGLGRVYLHF.

DNA for the CDR3: TGCGCCAGCAGCTTGGCCGTAACAGCTTTCAATGAGCAGTTCTTC. Its translation: CASSLAVTAFNEQFF. The V call is TRBV5-1, the J call TRBJ2-1; no clear D gene. The germline V and J ends were trimmed by 0 bases and 6 bases, with 13 bases remaining between them. The CDR3 loop spans 15 amino acids. Germline V lookup: CDR1 SGHRS, CDR2 YFSETQ.

The chain is built from TRBV5-5 and TRBJ1-2; 10 bases match TRBD1. CDR1 is SGHKS and CDR2 is YYEKEE in the germline V gene (reference sequence). The CDR3 spans 14 residues. The V segment lost 6 bases and the J segment 6 bases; nucleotides outside the gene matches: 8. Here the CDR3 reads CASTRDRGEDGYTF. DNA of the CDR3: TGTGCCAGCACCAGGGACAGGGGAGAGGATGGCTACACCTTC.

The chain uses TRBV10-1 and TRBJ2-3; possible D gene TRBD2, 7 bases. In germline, CDR1 is WNHNN, CDR2 SYGVQD (reference sequence). The CDR3 contains 16 residues. Trimming stripped 2 bases from V and 1 base from J, with 13 bases between. The CDR3 region is CASSEGGRGRTDTQYF. The CDR3 DNA reads TGCGCCAGCAGTGAGGGCGGGCGGGGGCGCACAGATACGCAGTATTTT.

J is TRBJ2-1 and V is TRBV4-1; TRBD2 aligns across 9 bases. Losses at the gene ends were 0 bases for V and 4 bases for J; bases not matched to a gene: 1. Germline values: CDR1 MGHRA, CDR2 YSYEKL. CDR3 length: 15 amino acids. CDR3 coding DNA: TGCGCCAGCAGCCAAGATCTAGCGGGGTACAATGAGCAGTTCTTC. It specifies CASSQDLAGYNEQFF.

This chain connects TRBV5-1 to TRBJ1-2; 8 bases map to TRBD1. This CDR3 contains 14 residues. V trimming: 0 bases; J trimming: 8 bases; junction bases outside the gene matches: 6. The germline CDR1 and CDR2 sequences are SGHRS and YFSETQ. In nucleotides, the CDR3 is TGCGCCAGCAGCTTGGAGTCAGGGGGCGCAGGCTACACCTTC. Translation gives CASSLESGGAGYTF.

The V gene is TRBV7-8, the J gene TRBJ1-2, with a weak D call TRBD1 (5 bases). The ends were cut back, 1 base at V and 6 bases at J, with 15 bases in the middle. This CDR3 has 15 residues. CDR1 and CDR2 from the germline V gene are SGHVS and FQNEAQ. The CDR3 loop reads CASSLGTQRRDGYTF. Written as DNA, the CDR3 is TGTGCCAGCAGCTTAGGGACACAGAGAAGGGATGGCTACACCTTC.

The chain joins TRBV6-5 to TRBJ1-2; 9 nucleotides match TRBD1. This CDR3 spans 15 amino acids. Germline trimming cut 2 bases from V and 8 bases from J; bases unmatched to any gene: 9. Germline V gene sequence: CDR1 MNHEY, CDR2 SVGAGI. The CDR3 is CASSYSWTGEFGYTF. The DNA of the CDR3 is TGTGCCAGCAGTTACAGCTGGACAGGGGAATTCGGCTACACCTTC.

This clone was detected only once. The chain is built from TRBV29-1 and TRBJ1-2; no clear D. V was cut by 0 bases and J by 4 bases, with 12 bases left in between. The germline CDR1 and CDR2 sequences are SQVTM and ANQGSEA. This CDR3 has 14 residues. The CDR3: CSVEDTWEFYGYTF. CDR3 DNA sequence: TGCAGCGTTGAAGATACATGGGAGTTCTATGGCTACACCTTC.

This chain connects TRBV6-6 to TRBJ2-3; 10 bases fit TRBD2. This CDR3 has 16 residues. CDR1 is MNHNY, CDR2 SVGAGI, per germline (reference sequence). With 2 bases clipped from V and 8 bases from J, the junction kept 10 bases outside the gene matches. The CDR3 is CASSYPPVSGGATQYF. CDR3 in DNA: TGTGCCAGCAGTTACCCACCCGTGAGCGGGGGGGCTACGCAGTATTTT.

The chain uses TRBV13 and TRBJ1-1, with unresolved D. Germline CDR1 and CDR2: PRHDT and FYEKMQ (reference sequence). The length of the CDR3 is 14 residues. V lost 1 base, J lost 1 base, and 7 bases lay in between. DNA of the CDR3: TGTGCCAGCAGCTTAGCCGAGGGGAACACTGAAGCTTTCTTT. This codes for CASSLAEGNTEAFF.

This rearrangement joins TRBV9 to TRBJ1-2; TRBD1 matches at 7 bases. The germline V gene encodes CDR1 SGDLS and CDR2 YYNGEE. This CDR3 region has 17 residues. The junction had 8 bases not matched to a gene; V was cut back by 0 bases and J by 0 bases. The CDR3 nucleotides read TGTGCCAGCAGCGTAGCTCAGGGACAGACCTCTAACTATGGCTACACCTTC. It encodes CASSVAQGQTSNYGYTF.

This rearrangement joins TRBV27 to TRBJ1-2; 8 positions agree with TRBD1. Germline assignment: CDR1 MNHEY and CDR2 SMNVEV (reference sequence). The ends lost 5 bases at V and 7 bases at J; junction bases unmatched: 6. This CDR3 spans 13 amino acids. CDR3 in DNA: TGTGCCAGCAGTCCAGGGGGCTTGGGTGGCTACACCTTC. Its protein is CASSPGGLGGYTF.

The chain combines TRBV3-1 (or the pseudogene TRBV3-2) with TRBJ2-3; D is unclear. The CDR3 extends over 15 amino acids. CDR1 is LGHDT and CDR2 is YNNKEL in the germline V gene (reference sequence). With 4 bases removed from V and 0 bases from J, the gap between germline ends came to 11 bases. The CDR3, as DNA: TGTGCCAGCAGCCCCGCCAGTTCTAGCACAGATACGCAGTATTTT. Amino acid sequence: CASSPASSSTDTQYF.

The genes are TRBV7-2 and TRBJ2-3; 7 nucleotides align to TRBD2. The CDR3 sequence is 14 residues long. CDR1 and CDR2 (germline): SGHTA, FQGNSA. The J segment lost 0 bases and the V segment lost 10 bases, leaving 7 bases of the junction unmatched. The CDR3 DNA is TGTGCCACCCAAATAGCGGGTAGCACAGATACGCAGTATTTT. Protein sequence: CATQIAGSTDTQYF. Based on the CDR3 plus reference TRBV7-2 and TRBJ2-3, the full variable domain is GAGVSQSPSNKVTEKGKDVELRCDPISGHTALYWYRQSLGQGLEFLIYFQGNSAPDKSGLPSDRFSAERTGGSVSTLTIQRTQQEDSAVYLCATQIAGSTDTQYFGPGTRLTVL.

The chain recombines TRBV15 with TRBJ1-5; TRBD1 might be the D (6 bases). Trimming took 0 bases from V and 3 from J, leaving 15 bases between them. This CDR3 is 17 amino acids long. Germline loops: CDR1 LNHNV, CDR2 YYDKDF (reference sequence). CDR3 nucleotides: TGTGCCACCAGCAGAGATAGCGGGGGCCCTATCAATCAGCCCCAGCATTTT. Amino acid sequence: CATSRDSGGPINQPQHF.

The chain carries TRBV6-5 and TRBJ1-5; 8 positions match TRBD1. Losses at the gene ends were 8 bases for V and 4 bases for J; bases not matched to a gene: 10. CDR3 size: 15 residues. Germline CDR1 reads MNHEY; CDR2 reads SVGAGI. The CDR3 reads CASPPRDRLNQPQHF. The CDR3, as DNA: TGTGCCAGCCCTCCCCGGGACAGGCTTAATCAGCCCCAGCATTTT.